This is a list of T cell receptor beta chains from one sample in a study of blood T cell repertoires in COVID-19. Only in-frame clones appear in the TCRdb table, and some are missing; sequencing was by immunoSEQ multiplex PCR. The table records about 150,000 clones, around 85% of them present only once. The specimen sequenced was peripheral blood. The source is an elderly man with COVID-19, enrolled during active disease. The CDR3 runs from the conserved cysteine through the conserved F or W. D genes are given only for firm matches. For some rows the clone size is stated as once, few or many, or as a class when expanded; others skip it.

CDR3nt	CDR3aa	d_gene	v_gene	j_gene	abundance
TGTGCCAGCAGCCAAGAGGCTAGCGGGGGGAGGACCTACAATGAGCAGTTCTTC	CASSQEASGGRTYNEQFF	TRBD2	TRBV14	TRBJ2-1	once
TGTGCCAGCAGCCTTAACCGGGACAGGGGGGTTTTT	CASSLNRDRGVF	TRBD1	TRBV13	TRBJ2-3	-
TGTGCCATCAGTGAGTCGTTTCAGGGAACCATCAATCAGCCCCAGCATTTT	CAISESFQGTINQPQHF	-	TRBV10-3	TRBJ1-5	-
TGTGCCAGCTCAGCATCCCCCCAGGGCGCCTATGAAGCTTTCTTT	CASSASPQGAYEAFF	-	TRBV18	TRBJ1-1	-
TGTGCCAGCAGCTTACAGGGGGCGCGGAATGAAAAACTGTTTTTT	CASSLQGARNEKLFF	TRBD1	TRBV7-9	TRBJ1-4	-
TGCGCCAGCAGCCAAGAAGGGACAGGGGGCGGTGGCTACACCTTC	CASSQEGTGGGGYTF	TRBD1	TRBV4-3	TRBJ1-2	-
TGTGCCACCAGTGGTCTCCGGGACAGGGGGCAGGAGACCCAGTACTTC	CATSGLRDRGQETQYF	TRBD1	TRBV24-1	TRBJ2-5	-
TGTGCCAGCAGTTTAACCTGGGGCGGACTGTTTTTT	CASSLTWGGLFF	-	TRBV28	TRBJ1-4	once
TGCGCCAGCAGTCGGTTAACCGGGGAGCTGTTTTTT	CASSRLTGELFF	-	TRBV5-1	TRBJ2-2	-
TGTGCCAGCAGCCACACAGACCTTGAAGCTTTCTTT	CASSHTDLEAFF	-	TRBV3-1/TRBV3-2	TRBJ1-1	-
TGTGCCAGCAGTGTAATGATAGATTCACCCCTCCACTTT	CASSVMIDSPLHF	-	TRBV2	TRBJ1-6	-
TGTGCCGTCGGACAGACCTACGAGCAGTACTTC	CAVGQTYEQYF	-	TRBV6-5	TRBJ2-7	-
TGCGCCCCCCTGATAGGACACCACTACAATCAGCCCCAGCATTTT	CAPLIGHHYNQPQHF	-	TRBV23-1	TRBJ1-5	-
TGTGCCAGCAGTTACCGCCCCAGGGACACTGAAGCTTTCTTT	CASSYRPRDTEAFF	-	TRBV6-5	TRBJ1-1	-
TGTGCCAGCAGGGGGGGGGAGAACTATGGCTACACCTTC	CASRGGENYGYTF	-	TRBV5-4	TRBJ1-2	-
TGCGCCAGCAGCCGCTACGGGACTAGCGGGGGGGGCATGACAGATACGCAGTATTTT	CASSRYGTSGGGMTDTQYF	TRBD2	TRBV4-1	TRBJ2-3	-
TGTGCCAGCAGCCTTGACAGGGGGGCTCTACGCACAGATACGCAGTATTTT	CASSLDRGALRTDTQYF	TRBD1	TRBV5-8	TRBJ2-3	-
TGTGCCAGCAGTTTGAAGGGGGAGCAGTACTTC	CASSLKGEQYF	-	TRBV12-3/TRBV12-4	TRBJ2-7	-
TGTGCCAGCAGCGTAGACGCGGGCAGCACAGATACGCAGTATTTT	CASSVDAGSTDTQYF	-	TRBV9	TRBJ2-3	-
TGTGCCAGCAGCCAAGTGGACAGAAGCTACACCTTC	CASSQVDRSYTF	-	TRBV3-1/TRBV3-2	TRBJ1-2	-
TGCGCCAGCAGCCCAGGGACTAGACAAGAGACCCAGTACTTC	CASSPGTRQETQYF	TRBD2	TRBV5-1	TRBJ2-5	-
TGTGCCAGCAGCTTAGAGGGGATCGGCAATCAGCCCCAGCATTTT	CASSLEGIGNQPQHF	-	TRBV7-2	TRBJ1-5	once
TGCGCCAGCAGCCAAGATCCGGGGGGAACTGGGGCCAACGTCCTGACTTTC	CASSQDPGGTGANVLTF	TRBD2	TRBV4-1	TRBJ2-6	few
TGTGCCAGCAGCTTAGACAGGGGGCGGTGGGACACTGAAGCTTTCTTT	CASSLDRGRWDTEAFF	TRBD1	TRBV13	TRBJ1-1	few